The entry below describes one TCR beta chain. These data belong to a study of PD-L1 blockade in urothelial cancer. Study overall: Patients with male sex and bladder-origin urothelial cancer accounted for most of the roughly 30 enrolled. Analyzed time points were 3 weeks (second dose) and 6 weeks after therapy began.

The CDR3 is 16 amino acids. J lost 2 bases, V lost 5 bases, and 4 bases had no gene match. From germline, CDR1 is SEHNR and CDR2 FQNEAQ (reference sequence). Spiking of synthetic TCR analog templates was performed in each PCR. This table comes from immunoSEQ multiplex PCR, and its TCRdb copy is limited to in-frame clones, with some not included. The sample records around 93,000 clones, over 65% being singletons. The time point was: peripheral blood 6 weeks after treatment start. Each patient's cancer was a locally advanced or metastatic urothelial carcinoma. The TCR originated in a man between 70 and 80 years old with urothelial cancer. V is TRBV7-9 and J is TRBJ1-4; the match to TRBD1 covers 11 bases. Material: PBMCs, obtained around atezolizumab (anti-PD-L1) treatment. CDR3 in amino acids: CASSKDRGQTNEKLFF. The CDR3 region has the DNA TGTGCCAGCAGCAAGGACAGGGGGCAGACTAATGAAAAACTGTTTTTT.